The entry that follows covers one T cell receptor (beta chain) sequence. The data are from a study of blood T cell repertoires in COVID-19. Study-wide background: Acute-phase and convalescent COVID-19 samples originated in the United States, Italy and Spain. The analysed material was cDNA or gDNA that came from T cells, B-cell-depleted T cells, or PBMCs.

Germline V gene data show CDR1 as LGHNA and CDR2 as YNFKEQ. Between the trimmed V and J ends, which lost 0 bases and 5 bases, there was a span of 19 bases. This CDR3 region has 17 residues. TCRdb keeps only in-frame clones here, not all; method: immunoSEQ multiplex PCR. The table has more than 150,000 clones, 80% to 85% seen once. The TCR comes from a woman aged 60-70 years with acute or convalescent COVID-19. The chain combines TRBV4-2 with TRBJ2-5; possibly TRBD2 for D (6 bases). Material for sequencing was peripheral blood. CDR3 sequence (DNA): TGTGCCAGCAGCCAAGATCCCGCCGGGGGACTCCGGGAGACCCAGTACTTC. Its protein product is CASSQDPAGGLRETQYF.